The 11 T cell receptor beta chains in this list originate from one sample, sequenced in a study of shared clonotypes between healthy human individuals. The table came from immunoSEQ multiplex PCR; TCRdb's copy has only in-frame clones and leaves some out. The sample includes approximately 2.4 million clones, almost 96% seen only once; the top ten take 0.1% to 0.15%. The material sequenced was naive CD4+ T cells sorted from blood. Subset defined: CD45RA+ positively selected. All receptors come from a man aged 18 to 30 in good health.

This chain connects TRBV6-5 to TRBJ2-3, with 9 bases fitting TRBD2. Germline CDR1 is MNHEY and CDR2 is SVGAGI. This CDR3 spans 15 amino acids. V lost 6 bases to trimming and J lost 5 bases; unmatched junction nucleotides: 9. CDR3 nucleotides: TGTGCCAGCAGGCAAAGCGGAGCGGGGGGAGATACGCAGTATTTT. Its protein product is CASRQSGAGGDTQYF.

V is TRBV6-5 and J is TRBJ2-7; TRBD2 is a possible D gene (6 bases). This CDR3 region has 15 residues. CDR1 and CDR2 (germline): MNHEY, SVGAGI. V was clipped by 4 bases and J by 5 bases, with 18 bases between them. The CDR3 DNA reads as TGTGCCAGCAGTTCCCGGGACTCGGGGTTCCACGAGCAGTACTTC. Translated: CASSSRDSGFHEQYF.

The chain uses TRBV6-6 and TRBJ1-1; D uncertain. With 0 bases removed from V and 4 bases from J, the gap between germline ends came to 6 bases. The CDR3 sequence is 13 residues long. CDR1 and CDR2 (germline): MNHNY, SVGAGI (reference sequence). CDR3 sequence: CASSYSLGTEAFF. Here the CDR3 DNA reads TGTGCCAGCAGTTACTCTTTAGGCACTGAAGCTTTCTTT.

This chain joins TRBV9 and TRBJ1-2; D uncertain. CDR1 and CDR2 (germline): SGDLS, YYNGEE. This CDR3 is 14 amino acids long. V lost 5 bases and J lost 0, with 11 bases in between. The CDR3 coding sequence is TGTGCCAGCAGTCTTGCGGCTGCTAACTATGGCTACACCTTC. Encoded protein: CASSLAAANYGYTF.

V and J are TRBV6-6 and TRBJ2-4; 11 positions match TRBD2. CDR1 is MNHNY, CDR2 SVGAGI, per germline (reference sequence). V lost 7 bases, J lost 15 bases, and 8 bases stayed unmatched. The CDR3 sequence is 12 residues long. In nucleotides, the CDR3 is TGTGCCAGCACCCTGACTAGCGGGAAACCGTACTTC. This gives the protein CASTLTSGKPYF.

This chain uses TRBV4-1 with TRBJ1-4; 9 nucleotides line up with TRBD1. The V gene end was trimmed by 3 bases and the J gene end by 5 bases; junction bases not matched to a gene: 4. Germline V CDR1 and CDR2: MGHRA, YSYEKL. The CDR3 has 15 amino acids. Here the CDR3 reads CASSQPGTGNEKLFF. The CDR3 DNA reads as TGCGCCAGCAGCCAGCCCGGGACAGGGAATGAAAAACTGTTTTTT.

V is TRBV19 and J is TRBJ2-7; TRBD2 agrees at 14 bases. The CDR3 is 15 residues long. After removal of 4 bases from V and 7 bases from J, the junction contained 6 bases not matched to a gene. Germline lookup yields CDR1 LNHDA and CDR2 SQIVND (reference sequence). The CDR3 protein is CASSTAGLAGAEQYF. CDR3 DNA: TGTGCCAGTAGTACAGCGGGACTAGCGGGAGCGGAGCAGTACTTC.

The chain uses TRBV25-1 and TRBJ2-7, with D uncertain. Germline loops: CDR1 MGHDK, CDR2 SYGVNS. The CDR3 has 13 amino acids. The V gene lost 4 bases and the J gene lost 9 bases, with 16 bases spanning the gap. This CDR3 reads CASSVSLLVRQYF. DNA of the CDR3: TGTGCCAGCAGTGTTTCTCTCTTGGTTCGGCAGTACTTC.

This chain joins TRBV6-1 and TRBJ1-3; D is possibly TRBD1 (6 bases). Trimming shortened V by 10 bases and J by 2 bases, and 15 bases separated the two germline ends. CDR1 is MNHNS and CDR2 is SASEGT in the germline V gene. The CDR3 runs 14 residues. CDR3 DNA sequence: TGTGCCACCGTACAGGGACACCCTGGAAACACCATATATTTT. Translating it yields CATVQGHPGNTIYF.

The chain couples TRBV7-2 to TRBJ1-2; weak D call: TRBD1 (5 bases). Trimming pared 1 base from V and 0 bases from J, leaving 9 bases between. The CDR3 consists of 15 residues. Germline lookup yields CDR1 SGHTA and CDR2 FQGNSA. CDR3 region: CASSLDWDPNYGYTF. CDR3 in DNA: TGTGCCAGCAGCTTAGATTGGGACCCTAACTATGGCTACACCTTC.

V and J are TRBV6-5 and TRBJ2-3; no reliable D call. Between the trimmed V and J ends, which lost 0 bases and 3 bases, there was a span of 10 bases. The V gene's germline CDR1 is MNHEY and CDR2 SVGAGI. The CDR3 consists of 15 residues. CDR3 DNA sequence: TGTGCCAGCAGTTACTCGAATCCCGAGACAGATACGCAGTATTTT. Translation: CASSYSNPETDTQYF.